The 17 T cell receptor beta chains given below trace back to one sample, sequenced in a study of blood T cell repertoires in COVID-19. Sequenced by immunoSEQ multiplex PCR; TCRdb stores in-frame clones only, minus some. Among some 80,000 clones, around 84% were seen once, and the ten largest hold approximately 39%. Sequencing was performed on peripheral blood. These receptors were obtained from a woman aged 70-85 years with acute or convalescent COVID-19.

This rearrangement joins TRBV7-6 to TRBJ2-3; tentative D call: TRBD2 (6 bases). The CDR3 length is 18 residues. Trimming pared 2 bases from V and 2 bases from J, leaving 20 bases between. Looked up from germline, CDR1 is SGHVS and CDR2 is FNYEAQ. CDR3 bases: TGTGCCAGCAGCTTATCTCCCCCGGGAGCCATGGACACAGATACGCAGTATTTT. This codes for CASSLSPPGAMDTDTQYF.

This clone was counted a few times. The chain has TRBV4-1 and TRBJ1-1, with 7 bases fitting TRBD1. The CDR3 has 15 amino acids. Germline lookup yields CDR1 MGHRA and CDR2 YSYEKL. V dropped 0 bases and J dropped 2; count of bases not matched to a gene: 3. Written as DNA, the CDR3 is TGCGCCAGCAGCCAAGAGAGGGACAGAAACACTGAAGCTTTCTTT. The encoded protein is CASSQERDRNTEAFF.

The CDR3 is CASSSLRQANYGYTF. As DNA, the CDR3 is TGTGCCAGCAGTTCTCTTCGCCAAGCCAACTATGGCTACACCTTC. The rearrangement links TRBV6-5 to TRBJ1-2; no clear D gene. The CDR3 is 15 residues long. Per germline, CDR1 MNHEY and CDR2 SVGAGI. Deletions cut 4 bases from V and 2 bases from J, with 14 bases between.

The chain joins TRBV5-5 to TRBJ1-1; TRBD1 aligns across 10 bases. Germline V CDR1 and CDR2: SGHKS, YYEKEE (reference sequence). V trimming: 9 bases; J trimming: 2 bases; junction bases outside the gene matches: 4. This CDR3 has 13 amino acids. CDR3 in DNA: TGTGCCACCGGGACAGGGGACAACACTGAAGCTTTCTTT. Translated, it gives CATGTGDNTEAFF.

The chain has TRBV19 and TRBJ1-3; possible D gene TRBD1, 5 bases. The CDR3 loop spans 15 amino acids. The germline V gene encodes CDR1 LNHDA and CDR2 SQIVND (reference sequence). Trimming took 9 bases from V and 3 from J, leaving 18 bases between them. The CDR3 region has the DNA TGTGCCAGCGCCCGGGACGGGGGATATGGAAACACCATATATTTT. Translated: CASARDGGYGNTIYF.

The chain links TRBV19 to TRBJ2-3; 9 nucleotides match TRBD2. Germline CDR1 and CDR2: LNHDA and SQIVND (reference sequence). The CDR3 covers 16 residues. Losses at the gene ends were 5 bases for V and 2 bases for J; bases not matched to a gene: 8. The CDR3 reads CASSALGTSITDTQYF. The CDR3 DNA sequence: TGTGCCAGTAGTGCCCTCGGGACTAGCATCACAGATACGCAGTATTTT.

The gene calls are TRBV2 and TRBJ1-1; maybe TRBD1 (6 bases). The CDR3 length is 14 residues. The V gene lost 3 bases and the J gene lost 4 bases, with 12 bases spanning the gap. Germline CDR1 is SNHLY and CDR2 is FYNNEI. CDR3 nucleotide sequence: TGTGCCAGCAGTGAGACAGGCGACGGCACTGAAGCTTTCTTT. Amino acid sequence: CASSETGDGTEAFF.

The rearrangement uses TRBV6-5 and TRBJ1-1; perhaps TRBD1 as D (5 bases). The CDR3 sequence is 14 residues long. Deletions cut 6 bases from V and 1 base from J, with 12 bases between. CDR1 and CDR2 from the germline V gene are MNHEY and SVGAGI. CDR3 region: CASRGLIGNTEAFF. The CDR3 DNA sequence: TGTGCCAGCAGGGGACTGATCGGGAACACTGAAGCTTTCTTT.

The V gene is TRBV7-2, the J gene TRBJ1-3; maybe TRBD1 (5 bases). The CDR3 is made up of 16 amino acids. CDR1 SGHTA and CDR2 FQGNSA come from the germline V gene. Trimming removed 0 bases from V and 0 bases from J, with 9 bases in between. The chain's CDR3 is CASSLAVGGSGNTIYF. In DNA, the CDR3 is TGTGCCAGCAGCTTAGCCGTCGGGGGCTCTGGAAACACCATATATTTT.

The V gene is TRBV19, the J gene TRBJ2-1, with D possibly TRBD1 on 5 matching bases. V was shortened by 5 bases and J by 5 bases, with 16 bases between the two germline ends. The CDR3 loop spans 15 amino acids. The germline CDR1 and CDR2 sequences are LNHDA and SQIVND (reference sequence). This chain's CDR3 is CASSPDSVLNNEQFF. The DNA of the CDR3 is TGTGCCAGTAGTCCCGACAGTGTTTTAAACAATGAGCAGTTCTTC.

The V gene is TRBV28, the J gene TRBJ1-1; D not certain. V was trimmed by 7 bases and J by 1 base, leaving 13 bases between them. CDR3 length: 14 residues. Per germline, CDR1 MDHEN and CDR2 SYDVKM. For the CDR3, the DNA is TGTGCCAGCACTAGTGGAATTCCGAACACTGAAGCTTTCTTT. This translates into CASTSGIPNTEAFF. Using reference TRBV28 and TRBJ1-1 for the parts outside the CDR3, the full variable domain is DVKVTQSSRYLVKRTGEKVFLECVQDMDHENMFWYRQDPGLGLRLIYFSYDVKMKEKGDIPEGYSVSREKKERFSLILESASTNQTSMYLCASTSGIPNTEAFFGQGTRLTVV.

This clone was counted between two and nine times. V is TRBV5-4 and J is TRBJ2-5; D is undetermined. This CDR3 has 13 residues. The germline V and J ends were trimmed by 1 base and 2 bases, with 6 bases remaining between them. Germline V gene data show CDR1 as SGHNT and CDR2 as YYREEE (reference sequence). The CDR3, as DNA: TGTGCCAGCAGCTTGATAGAGCAAGAGACCCAGTACTTC. Translation gives CASSLIEQETQYF.

The V call is TRBV5-4, the J call TRBJ2-1; 14 bases match TRBD2. Germline V gene data show CDR1 as SGHNT and CDR2 as YYREEE (reference sequence). The CDR3 sequence is 16 residues long. J gave up 8 bases and V 4 bases, and 8 bases lay outside the gene matches. The CDR3 DNA reads as TGTGCCAGCAGCATCGGGACTAGCGGGAGTGTGTATGAGCAGTTCTTC. Translating gives CASSIGTSGSVYEQFF.

The V and J genes are TRBV12-5 and TRBJ1-3; no clear D gene. V lost 2 bases and J lost 4, with 9 bases in between. Per germline, CDR1 LGHNT and CDR2 FRNRAP. CDR3 length: 14 amino acids. In DNA form, the CDR3 reads TGTGCTAGTGGTTTGCTGTTGTCCGGAAACACCATATATTTT. Its translation: CASGLLLSGNTIYF.

The V and J genes are TRBV5-4 and TRBJ2-5, with a tentative D call TRBD2 (6 bases). Germline CDR1 SGHNT, CDR2 YYREEE (reference sequence). The CDR3 totals 17 residues. V dropped 4 bases and J dropped 5 bases, with 24 bases sitting between them. CDR3 in DNA: TGTGCCAGCAGCGGCTTTCGGGGGAGATCGGGTTCGGAGACCCAGTACTTC. Translated: CASSGFRGRSGSETQYF.

This chain links TRBV18 with TRBJ1-1; D uncertain. Germline V gene sequence: CDR1 KGHSH, CDR2 LQKENI. V was shortened by 2 bases and J by 0 bases, with 10 bases between the two germline ends. The CDR3 covers 15 residues. The CDR3 reads CASSPFPQLNTEAFF. For the CDR3, the DNA is TGTGCCAGCTCACCATTTCCACAATTGAACACTGAAGCTTTCTTT.

The genes are TRBV27 and TRBJ1-6; perhaps TRBD1 as D (6 bases). The V and J ends lost 6 bases and 6 bases respectively, with 15 bases between them. Germline-derived CDR1 and CDR2 are MNHEY and SMNVEV (reference sequence). This CDR3 comprises 15 residues. The CDR3 DNA is TGTGCCAGCAGATCCAACAGGGATTTTAATTCACCCCTCCACTTT. Protein product: CASRSNRDFNSPLHF.